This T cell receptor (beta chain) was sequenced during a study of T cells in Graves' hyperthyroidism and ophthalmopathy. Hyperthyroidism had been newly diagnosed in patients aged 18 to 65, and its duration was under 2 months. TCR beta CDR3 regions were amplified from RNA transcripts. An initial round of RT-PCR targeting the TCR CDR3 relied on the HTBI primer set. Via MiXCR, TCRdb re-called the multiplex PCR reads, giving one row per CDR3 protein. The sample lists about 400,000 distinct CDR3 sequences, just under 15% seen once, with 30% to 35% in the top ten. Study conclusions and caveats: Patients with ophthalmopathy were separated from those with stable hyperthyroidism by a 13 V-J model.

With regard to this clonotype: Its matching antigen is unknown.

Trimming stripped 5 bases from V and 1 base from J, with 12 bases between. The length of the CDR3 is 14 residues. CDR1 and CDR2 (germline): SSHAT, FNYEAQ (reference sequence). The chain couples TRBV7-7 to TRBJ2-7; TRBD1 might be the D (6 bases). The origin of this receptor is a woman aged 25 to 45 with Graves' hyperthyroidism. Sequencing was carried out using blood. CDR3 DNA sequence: TGTGCCAGCAGCCCGAACAGGGAATCCTACGAGCAGTACTTC. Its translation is CASSPNRESYEQYF.